This T cell receptor (beta chain) was identified in a study of T-cell reconstitution after alpha-beta-depleted transplantation in children. Study outcomes and limitations: It was surviving recipient T cells and thymic progenitors that gave some patients high TCRbeta diversity at day 60. Expanded graft clones, several hundred of them, were reportedly the source of alpha-beta T cells about two months after transplant.

Trimming cost V 4 bases and J 7 bases; bases outside gene matches: 9. Germline CDR1 and CDR2: LNHNV and YYDKDF (reference sequence). The CDR3 spans 14 residues. Details on this clonotype: The antigen is unknown.

A TCRbeta library incorporating unique molecular identifiers was prepared. TCRdb re-derived calls from the PCR reads in MiXCR, one entry per CDR3 protein. The repertoire holds about 210,000 distinct CDR3 sequences, roughly a sixth seen once, with about 45% in the top ten. This receptor was identified in a male patient between 2 and 10 years old who had a stem cell transplant for acute lymphoblastic leukemia, so the T cells may come from the graft donor. Sequencing used PBMCs, mostly from graft donor cells, obtained 360 days after TCRalphabeta/CD19-depleted stem cell transplant. The chain joins TRBV15 to TRBJ1-2, with 7 positions matching TRBD1. Here the CDR3 reads CATSTMTGSLGYTF. DNA for the CDR3: TGTGCCACCAGCACCATGACAGGGTCGCTTGGCTACACCTTC.